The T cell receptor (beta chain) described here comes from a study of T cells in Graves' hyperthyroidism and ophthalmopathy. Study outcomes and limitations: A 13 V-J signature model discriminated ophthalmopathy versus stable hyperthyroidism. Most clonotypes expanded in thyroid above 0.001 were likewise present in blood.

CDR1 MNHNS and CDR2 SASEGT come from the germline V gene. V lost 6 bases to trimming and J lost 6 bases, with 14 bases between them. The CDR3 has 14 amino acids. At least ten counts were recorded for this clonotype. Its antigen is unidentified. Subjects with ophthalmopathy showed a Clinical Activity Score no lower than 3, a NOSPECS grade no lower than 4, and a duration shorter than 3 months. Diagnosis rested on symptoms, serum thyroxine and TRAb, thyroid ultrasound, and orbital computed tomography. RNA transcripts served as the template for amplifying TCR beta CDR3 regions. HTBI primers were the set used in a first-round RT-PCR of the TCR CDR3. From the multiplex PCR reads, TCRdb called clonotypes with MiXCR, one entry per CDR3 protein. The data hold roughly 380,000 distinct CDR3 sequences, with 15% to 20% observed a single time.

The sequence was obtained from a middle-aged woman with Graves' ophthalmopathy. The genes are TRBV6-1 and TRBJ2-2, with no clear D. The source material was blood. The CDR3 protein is CASRATQAAGELFF. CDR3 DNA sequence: TGTGCCAGCAGGGCAACCCAAGCTGCCGGGGAGCTGTTTTTT.